These T cell receptor beta chains were read from a single sample in a study of T cell responses to AZD1222 COVID-19 vaccine. The repertoire was sequenced with immunoSEQ multiplex PCR; TCRdb's copy has only in-frame clones and lacks some. In the table there are approximately 50,000 clones, about 86% of which are singletons. The source was peripheral blood, collected 28 days after the second AZD1222 dose. The receptor source for this set is an adult who received the AZD1222 COVID-19 vaccine. Both conserved end residues are part of each CDR3. The order of the fields is clone size, J gene, D gene, V gene, CDR3 protein, CDR3 DNA. The D gene is left open where the match is weak. Not all rows give a size; the values are once, few, many and, for expanded clones, a class.

. | TRBJ2-3 | . | TRBV28 | CASSPPSTDTQYF | TGTGCCAGCAGTCCCCCTAGTACGGATACGCAGTATTTT
. | TRBJ2-7 | TRBD1 | TRBV6-5 | CASSPPGTANYEQYF | TGTGCCAGCAGCCCCCCCGGGACAGCAAACTACGAGCAGTACTTC
once | TRBJ2-6 | . | TRBV18 | CASSLNGGSGANVLTF | TGTGCCAGCTCCCTAAACGGGGGTTCTGGGGCCAACGTCCTGACTTTC
. | TRBJ1-1 | . | TRBV6-5 | CASRRTEDTEAFF | TGTGCCAGCAGAAGGACAGAAGACACTGAAGCTTTCTTT
. | TRBJ1-2 | TRBD1 | TRBV29-1 | CSVEDPGGQGFYGYTF | TGCAGCGTTGAAGATCCGGGGGGACAGGGCTTCTATGGCTACACCTTC
. | TRBJ1-5 | . | TRBV2 | CASRRTASNQPQHF | TGTGCCAGCAGGAGGACAGCCAGCAATCAGCCCCAGCATTTT
. | TRBJ1-1 | . | TRBV3-1/TRBV3-2 | CASSQGTMNTEAFF | TGTGCCAGCAGCCAAGGAACAATGAACACTGAAGCTTTCTTT
. | TRBJ2-1 | . | TRBV29-1 | CSANPTSYNEQFF | TGCAGCGCTAACCCCACTAGTTACAATGAGCAGTTCTTC
. | TRBJ2-5 | . | TRBV9 | CASSVGGGVETQYF | TGTGCCAGCAGCGTAGGAGGGGGAGTAGAGACCCAGTACTTC
. | TRBJ2-3 | . | TRBV27 | CASSSSALLDSTDTQYF | TGTGCCAGCAGTTCCTCCGCCCTTTTGGATAGCACAGATACGCAGTATTTT
. | TRBJ1-2 | . | TRBV7-3 | CASSSGSSYGYTF | TGTGCCAGCAGCTCCGGTTCTAGCTATGGCTACACCTTC
few | TRBJ2-3 | TRBD2 | TRBV11-2 | CASSLRGTRTTDTQYF | TGTGCCAGCAGCTTAAGGGGGACTAGGACCACAGATACGCAGTATTTT
. | TRBJ2-1 | TRBD2 | TRBV29-1 | CSVEGGAREGLVDEQFF | TGCAGCGTTGAAGGGGGAGCGCGGGAGGGCCTTGTAGATGAGCAGTTCTTC
. | TRBJ2-7 | TRBD2 | TRBV29-1 | CSVAGTSGRTSYEQYF | TGCAGCGTTGCCGGGACTAGCGGGAGGACGTCCTACGAGCAGTACTTC
. | TRBJ2-1 | TRBD1 | TRBV4-2 | CASSQVPRTGGYDEQFF | TGTGCCAGCAGCCAAGTCCCCCGGACAGGGGGCTATGATGAGCAGTTCTTC
. | TRBJ2-7 | . | TRBV30 | CAGRDSYEQYF | TGTGCCGGGAGGGACAGCTACGAGCAGTACTTC
few | TRBJ1-5 | . | TRBV2 | CASSVQSNQPQHF | TGTGCCAGCAGCGTACAATCCAATCAGCCCCAGCATTTT
. | TRBJ1-5 | . | TRBV10-3 | CAISADSGDQPQHF | TGTGCCATCAGTGCGGACAGTGGGGATCAGCCCCAGCATTTT